This T cell receptor beta chain was captured in a study of blood T cell repertoires in COVID-19. As for the study in general: Collection of acute and convalescent COVID-19 samples took place in the United States, Italy and Spain. Sources were T cells, B-cell-depleted T cells, or PBMCs; the material itself was cDNA or gDNA.

Per the study methods: The assay estimated nucleated cells by amplifying reference gene primers. Generated by immunoSEQ multiplex PCR, the TCRdb table keeps only in-frame clones and is missing some. Clone size and the V and J calls come from that table; the DNA yielded D and trimming. The sample lists 95,000 to 150,000 clones, around nine tenths seen once, with 0.88% in the top ten. This clone was recorded once. V trimming: 10 bases; J trimming: 6 bases; junction bases outside the gene matches: 8. The CDR3 sequence is 13 residues long. The germline CDR1 and CDR2 sequences are SGDLS and YYNGEE. The gene calls are TRBV9 and TRBJ2-1; 9 nucleotides match TRBD2. The TCR sequence derives from a woman aged 45-60 years with active or convalescent COVID-19. The sequencing sample was made of peripheral blood. CDR3 residues: CASGREGPNEQFF. CDR3 sequence (DNA): TGTGCCTCGGGGCGGGAGGGCCCCAATGAGCAGTTCTTC.